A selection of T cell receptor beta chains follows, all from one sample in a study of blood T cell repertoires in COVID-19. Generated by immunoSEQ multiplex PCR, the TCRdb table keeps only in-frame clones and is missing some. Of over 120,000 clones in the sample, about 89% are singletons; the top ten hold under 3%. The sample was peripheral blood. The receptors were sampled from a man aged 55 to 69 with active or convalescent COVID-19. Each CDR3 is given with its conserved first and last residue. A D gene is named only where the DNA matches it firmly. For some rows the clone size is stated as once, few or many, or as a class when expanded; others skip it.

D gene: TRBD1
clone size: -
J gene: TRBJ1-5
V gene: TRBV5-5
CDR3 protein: CASRGGTGGSYSNQPQHF
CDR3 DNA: TGTGCCAGCAGGGGAGGGACAGGGGGATCGTATAGCAATCAGCCCCAGCATTTT

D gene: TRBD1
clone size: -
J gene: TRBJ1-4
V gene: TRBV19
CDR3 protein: CATRRNRGLDEKLFF
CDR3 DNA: TGTGCCACCAGGAGGAACAGGGGGTTGGATGAAAAACTGTTTTTT

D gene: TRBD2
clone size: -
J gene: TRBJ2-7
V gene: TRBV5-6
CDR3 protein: CASSYNLAGVGEQYF
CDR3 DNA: TGTGCCAGCAGCTACAACTTAGCGGGGGTCGGCGAGCAGTACTTC

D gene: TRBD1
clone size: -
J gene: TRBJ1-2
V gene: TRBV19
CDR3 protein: CASSIYGQDDYGYTF
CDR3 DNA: TGTGCCAGTAGTATCTACGGACAGGATGACTATGGCTACACCTTC

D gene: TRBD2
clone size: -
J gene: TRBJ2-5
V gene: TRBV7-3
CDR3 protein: CASSLSPSGGQETQYF
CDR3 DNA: TGTGCCAGCAGCTTATCGCCTAGCGGGGGGCAAGAGACCCAGTACTTC

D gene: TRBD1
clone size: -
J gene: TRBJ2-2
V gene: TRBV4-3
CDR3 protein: CASSQGQGWVGELFF
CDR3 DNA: TGCGCCAGCAGCCAAGGACAGGGGTGGGTCGGGGAGCTGTTTTTT

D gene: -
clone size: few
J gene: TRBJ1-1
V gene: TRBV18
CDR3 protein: CASSLDNQNTEAFF
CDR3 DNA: TGTGCCAGCTCTCTCGACAACCAGAACACTGAAGCTTTCTTT

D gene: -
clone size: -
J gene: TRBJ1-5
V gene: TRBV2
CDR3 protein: CASSVLGGNQPQHF
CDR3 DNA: TGTGCCAGCAGTGTGCTAGGGGGCAATCAGCCCCAGCATTTT

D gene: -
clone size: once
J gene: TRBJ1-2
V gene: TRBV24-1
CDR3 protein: CATSDSDSRYGYTF
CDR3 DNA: TGTGCCACCAGTGACTCCGACAGCCGTTATGGCTACACCTTC

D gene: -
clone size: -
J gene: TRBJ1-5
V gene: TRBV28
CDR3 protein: CASNQDFNQPQHF
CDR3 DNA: TGTGCCAGCAACCAGGACTTCAATCAGCCCCAGCATTTT

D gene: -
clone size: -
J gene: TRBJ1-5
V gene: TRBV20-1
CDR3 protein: CSAGGQPQHF
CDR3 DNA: TGCAGTGCCGGGGGTCAGCCCCAGCATTTT

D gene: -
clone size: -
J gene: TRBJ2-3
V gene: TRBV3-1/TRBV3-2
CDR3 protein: CASSQDRGYSTDTQYF
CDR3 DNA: TGTGCCAGCAGCCAAGATAGAGGCTATAGCACAGATACGCAGTATTTT

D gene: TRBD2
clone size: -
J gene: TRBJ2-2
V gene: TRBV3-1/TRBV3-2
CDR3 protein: CASSAGTSGTGELFF
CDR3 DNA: TGTGCCAGCAGCGCCGGGACTAGCGGCACCGGGGAGCTGTTTTTT

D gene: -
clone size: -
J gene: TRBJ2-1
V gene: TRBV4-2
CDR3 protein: CASSQESGGYEQFF
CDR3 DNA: TGTGCCAGCAGCCAAGAGTCCGGCGGGTATGAGCAGTTCTTC

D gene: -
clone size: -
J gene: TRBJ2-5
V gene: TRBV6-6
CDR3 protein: CASRATGNQETQYF
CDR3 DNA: TGTGCCAGCAGAGCGACAGGTAACCAAGAGACCCAGTACTTC

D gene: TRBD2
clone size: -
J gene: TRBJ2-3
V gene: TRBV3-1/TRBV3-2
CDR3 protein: CASSQENSGGTDTQYF
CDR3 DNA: TGTGCCAGCAGCCAAGAGAATAGCGGGGGCACAGATACGCAGTATTTT

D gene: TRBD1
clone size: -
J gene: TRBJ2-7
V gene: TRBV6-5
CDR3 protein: CASRPGQGYEQYF
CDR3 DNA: TGTGCCAGCAGGCCGGGACAGGGCTACGAGCAGTACTTC

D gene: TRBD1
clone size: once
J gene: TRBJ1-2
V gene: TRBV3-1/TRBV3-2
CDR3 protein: CASSQRDRGYGYTF
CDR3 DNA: TGTGCCAGCAGCCAAAGGGACAGGGGGTATGGCTACACCTTC

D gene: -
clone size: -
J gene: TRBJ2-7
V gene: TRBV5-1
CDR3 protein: CASSLSQGTDEQYF
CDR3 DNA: TGCGCCAGCAGCTTGTCTCAGGGTACCGACGAGCAGTACTTC

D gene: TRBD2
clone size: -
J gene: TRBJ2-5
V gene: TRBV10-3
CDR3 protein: CAISEPQRGAETQYF
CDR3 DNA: TGTGCCATCAGTGAGCCCCAGCGGGGGGCCGAGACCCAGTACTTC

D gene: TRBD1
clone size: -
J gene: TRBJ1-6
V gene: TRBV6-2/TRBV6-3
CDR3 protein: CASSYIAIKQGNSPLHF
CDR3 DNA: TGTGCCAGCAGTTACATTGCCATAAAACAGGGGAATTCACCCCTCCACTTT

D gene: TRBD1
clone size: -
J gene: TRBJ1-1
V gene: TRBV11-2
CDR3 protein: CASRNQLRSRDRGTEAFF
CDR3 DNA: TGTGCCAGCAGGAATCAGCTTAGGAGTAGGGACAGGGGAACTGAAGCTTTCTTT

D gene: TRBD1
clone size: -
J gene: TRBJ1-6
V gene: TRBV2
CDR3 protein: CASKGQLYSPLHF
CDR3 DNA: TGTGCCAGCAAGGGACAGTTATATTCACCCCTCCACTTT

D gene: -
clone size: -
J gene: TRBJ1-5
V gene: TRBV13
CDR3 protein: CASSTGTLNQPQHF
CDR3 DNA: TGTGCCAGCAGCACCGGGACACTCAATCAGCCCCAGCATTTT

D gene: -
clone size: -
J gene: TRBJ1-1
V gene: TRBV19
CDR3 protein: CASNMLNTEAFF
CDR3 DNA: TGTGCCAGTAACATGTTGAACACTGAAGCTTTCTTT

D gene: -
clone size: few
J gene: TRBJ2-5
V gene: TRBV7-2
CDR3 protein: CATQRARVQETQYF
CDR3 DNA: TGTGCCACCCAGCGGGCCAGGGTCCAAGAGACCCAGTACTTC

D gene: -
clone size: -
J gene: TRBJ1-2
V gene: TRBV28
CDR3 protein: CASSLEGTNYGYTF
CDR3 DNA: TGTGCCAGCAGTTTAGAGGGAACTAACTATGGCTACACCTTC

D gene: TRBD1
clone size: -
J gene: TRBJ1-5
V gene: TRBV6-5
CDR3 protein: CASSWGQGYDQPQHF
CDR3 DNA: TGTGCCAGCAGCTGGGGACAGGGCTATGATCAGCCCCAGCATTTT

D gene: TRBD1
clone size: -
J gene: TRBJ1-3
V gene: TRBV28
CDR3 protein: CASSPLHSQGVSSGNTIYF
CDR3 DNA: TGTGCCAGCAGTCCCCTCCATTCACAGGGGGTGAGCTCTGGAAACACCATATATTTT

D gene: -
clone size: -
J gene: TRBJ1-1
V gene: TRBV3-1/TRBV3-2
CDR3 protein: CASSQRDVQPVAFF
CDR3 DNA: TGTGCCAGCAGCCAGCGGGACGTTCAACCCGTAGCTTTCTTT

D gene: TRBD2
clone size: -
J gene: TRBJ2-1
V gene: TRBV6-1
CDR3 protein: CASQDSGRNEQFF
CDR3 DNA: TGTGCCAGCCAGGATAGCGGGCGCAATGAGCAGTTCTTC

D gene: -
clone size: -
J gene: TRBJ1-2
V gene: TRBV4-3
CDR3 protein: CASSQALTAGGNYGYTF
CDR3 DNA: TGCGCCAGCAGCCAAGCCCTTACCGCGGGGGGCAACTATGGCTACACCTTC

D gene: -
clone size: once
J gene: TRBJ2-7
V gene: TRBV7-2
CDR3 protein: CASSPMGAGRDEQYF
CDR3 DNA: TGTGCCAGCAGCCCCATGGGGGCGGGCCGCGACGAGCAGTACTTC

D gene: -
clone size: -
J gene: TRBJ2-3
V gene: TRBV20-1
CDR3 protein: CSATPGLQYF
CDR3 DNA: TGCAGTGCTACCCCGGGACTCCAGTATTTT

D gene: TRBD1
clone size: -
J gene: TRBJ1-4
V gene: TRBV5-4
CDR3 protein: CASSPSGGGEEKLFF
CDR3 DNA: TGTGCCAGCAGCCCATCAGGGGGCGGGGAGGAAAAACTGTTTTTT

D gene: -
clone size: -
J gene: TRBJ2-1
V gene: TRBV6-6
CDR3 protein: CASSYTGGVSNEQFF
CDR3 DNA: TGTGCCAGCAGTTATACAGGGGGGGTGAGTAATGAGCAGTTCTTC

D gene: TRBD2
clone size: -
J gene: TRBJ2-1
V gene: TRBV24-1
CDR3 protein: CATSDARGGPRSSEQFF
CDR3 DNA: TGTGCCACCAGTGATGCTCGCGGGGGGCCACGCTCCTCTGAGCAGTTCTTC

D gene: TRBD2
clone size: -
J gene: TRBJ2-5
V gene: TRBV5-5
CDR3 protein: CASSTRLAGREETQYF
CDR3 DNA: TGTGCCAGCAGCACCAGACTAGCGGGCCGGGAAGAGACCCAGTACTTC

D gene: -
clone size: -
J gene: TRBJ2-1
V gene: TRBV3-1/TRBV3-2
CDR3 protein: CASSHRGAHNEQFF
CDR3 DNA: TGTGCCAGCAGCCACCGGGGGGCCCACAATGAGCAGTTCTTC

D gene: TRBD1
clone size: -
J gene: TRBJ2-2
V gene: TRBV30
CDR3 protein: CAWTGQVAGELFF
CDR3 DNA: TGTGCCTGGACCGGACAGGTGGCCGGGGAGCTGTTTTTT

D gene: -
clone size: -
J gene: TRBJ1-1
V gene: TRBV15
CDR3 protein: CATSRDSIRWMNTEAFF
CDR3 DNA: TGTGCCACCAGCAGAGATAGTATCAGGTGGATGAACACTGAAGCTTTCTTT

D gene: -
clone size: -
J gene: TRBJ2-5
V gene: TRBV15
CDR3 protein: CATSRSLGEETQYF
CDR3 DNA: TGTGCCACCAGCAGGAGTTTAGGGGAAGAGACCCAGTACTTC

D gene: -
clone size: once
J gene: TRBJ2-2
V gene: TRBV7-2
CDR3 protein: CASSTPKAGSAGELFF
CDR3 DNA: TGTGCCAGCAGCACCCCTAAGGCCGGGTCCGCCGGGGAGCTGTTTTTT

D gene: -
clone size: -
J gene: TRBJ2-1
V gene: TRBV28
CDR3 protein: CASTRGLRNEQFF
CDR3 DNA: TGTGCCAGCACCAGGGGTCTCCGTAATGAGCAGTTCTTC